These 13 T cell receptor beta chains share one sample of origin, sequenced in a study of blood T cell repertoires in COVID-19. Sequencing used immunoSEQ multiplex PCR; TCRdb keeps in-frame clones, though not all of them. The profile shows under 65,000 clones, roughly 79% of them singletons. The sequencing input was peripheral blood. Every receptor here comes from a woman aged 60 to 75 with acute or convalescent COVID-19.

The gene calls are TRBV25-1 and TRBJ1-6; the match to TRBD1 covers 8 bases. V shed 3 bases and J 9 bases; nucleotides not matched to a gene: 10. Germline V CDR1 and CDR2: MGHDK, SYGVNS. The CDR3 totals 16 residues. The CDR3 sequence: CASSDPDRGRGSPLHF. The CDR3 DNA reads TGTGCCAGCAGTGACCCTGACAGGGGACGTGGTTCACCCCTCCACTTT.

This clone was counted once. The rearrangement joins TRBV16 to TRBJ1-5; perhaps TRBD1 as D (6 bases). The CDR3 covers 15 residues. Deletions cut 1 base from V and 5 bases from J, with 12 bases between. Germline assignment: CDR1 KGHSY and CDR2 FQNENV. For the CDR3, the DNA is TGTGCCAGCAGCCAATGGCAGGGGAACCATCAGCCCCAGCATTTT. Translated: CASSQWQGNHQPQHF.

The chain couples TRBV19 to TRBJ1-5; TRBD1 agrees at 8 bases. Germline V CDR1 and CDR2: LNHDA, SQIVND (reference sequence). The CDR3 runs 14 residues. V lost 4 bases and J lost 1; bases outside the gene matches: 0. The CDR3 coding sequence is TGTGCCAGTAGTAGGACAGGGAGCAATCAGCCCCAGCATTTT. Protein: CASSRTGSNQPQHF.

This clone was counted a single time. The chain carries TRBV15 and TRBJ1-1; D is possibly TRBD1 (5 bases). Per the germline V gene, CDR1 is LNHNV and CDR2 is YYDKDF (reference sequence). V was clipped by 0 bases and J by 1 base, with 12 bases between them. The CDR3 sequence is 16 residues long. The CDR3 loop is CATSRDPPGQNTEAFF. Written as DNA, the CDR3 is TGTGCCACCAGCAGAGATCCCCCTGGACAGAACACTGAAGCTTTCTTT.

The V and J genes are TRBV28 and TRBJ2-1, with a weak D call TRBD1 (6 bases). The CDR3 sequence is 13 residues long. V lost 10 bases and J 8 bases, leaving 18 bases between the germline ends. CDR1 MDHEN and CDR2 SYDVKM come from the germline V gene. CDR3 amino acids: CATQGQVRHEQFF. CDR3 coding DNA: TGTGCCACCCAGGGACAAGTCCGTCATGAGCAGTTCTTC.

CDR3 nucleotides: TGTGCCAGCAGTTTCGGGTTACAGGGGGCCGGTGAAGCTTTCTTT. Encoded protein: CASSFGLQGAGEAFF. The rearrangement joins TRBV28 to TRBJ1-1, with 9 positions matching TRBD1. The CDR3 covers 15 residues. V was pared by 3 bases and J by 7 bases, with 9 bases of the junction left unmatched. The germline V gene encodes CDR1 MDHEN and CDR2 SYDVKM.

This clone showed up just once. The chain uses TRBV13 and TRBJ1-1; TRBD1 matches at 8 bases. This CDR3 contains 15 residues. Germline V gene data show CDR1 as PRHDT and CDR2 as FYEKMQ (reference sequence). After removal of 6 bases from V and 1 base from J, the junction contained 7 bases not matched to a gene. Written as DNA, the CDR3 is TGTGCCAGCAGACGAAAGGGACAGGAGAACACTGAAGCTTTCTTT. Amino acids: CASRRKGQENTEAFF.

The CDR3 loop reads CASSLTPGQGAHEQYF. CDR3 in DNA: TGTGCCAGCAGCTTAACTCCGGGACAGGGGGCACACGAGCAGTACTTC. The chain carries TRBV7-9 and TRBJ2-7, with TRBD1 matching over 12 bases. The CDR3 consists of 16 residues. The V segment lost 2 bases and the J segment 5 bases; nucleotides outside the gene matches: 7. Germline V lookup: CDR1 SEHNR, CDR2 FQNEAQ (reference sequence).

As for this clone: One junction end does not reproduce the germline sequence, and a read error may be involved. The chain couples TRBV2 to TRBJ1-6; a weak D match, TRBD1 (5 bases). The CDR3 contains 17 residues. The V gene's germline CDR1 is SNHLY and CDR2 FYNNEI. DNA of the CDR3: TGTGCCAGCACCAAAGCAAGTAGGACAAACTATAATTCGCCCCTCCACTTT. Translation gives CASTKASRTNYNSPLHF.

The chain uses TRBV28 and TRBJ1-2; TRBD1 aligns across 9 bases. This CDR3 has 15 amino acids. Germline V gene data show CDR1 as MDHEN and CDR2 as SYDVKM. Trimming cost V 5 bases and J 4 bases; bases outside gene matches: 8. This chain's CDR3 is CASSRGTGRGYGYTF. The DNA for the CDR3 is TGTGCCAGCAGTCGTGGGACAGGGAGAGGCTATGGCTACACCTTC.

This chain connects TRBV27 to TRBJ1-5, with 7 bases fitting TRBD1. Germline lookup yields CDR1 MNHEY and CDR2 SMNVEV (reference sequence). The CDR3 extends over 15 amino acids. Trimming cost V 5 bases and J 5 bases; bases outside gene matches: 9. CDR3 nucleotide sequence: TGTGCCAGCAGTATCCGACAGGGAAGGGATCAGCCCCAGCATTTT. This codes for CASSIRQGRDQPQHF.

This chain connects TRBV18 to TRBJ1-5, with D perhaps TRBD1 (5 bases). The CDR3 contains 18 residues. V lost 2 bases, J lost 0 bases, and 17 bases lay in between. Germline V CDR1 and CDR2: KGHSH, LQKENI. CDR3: CASSPTAGIGVSNQPQHF. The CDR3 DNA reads TGTGCCAGCTCACCAACCGCAGGGATTGGGGTTAGCAATCAGCCCCAGCATTTT.

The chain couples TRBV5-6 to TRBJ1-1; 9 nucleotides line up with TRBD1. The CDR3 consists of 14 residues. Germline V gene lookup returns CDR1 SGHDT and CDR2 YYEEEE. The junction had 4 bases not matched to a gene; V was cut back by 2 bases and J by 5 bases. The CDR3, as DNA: TGTGCCAGCAGCTTCGTTGGGACAGGGACTGAAGCTTTCTTT. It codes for CASSFVGTGTEAFF.